The sequence of this TCR beta chain was determined in a study of chemoradiotherapy in HPV16-positive cancers. Overall study findings and caveats: During treatment, candidate HPV-specific clones and E7-related motifs expanded in tumor.

The CDR3 totals 13 residues. Germline lookup yields CDR1 GTSNPN and CDR2 SVGIG (reference sequence). V shed 5 bases and J shed 14 bases, with 23 bases lying between them. TCRdb keeps only in-frame clones here, not all; method: immunoSEQ multiplex PCR. Altogether about 36,000 clones are present, around 92% being singletons, with the ten largest covering roughly 3.4%. Turning to this clone: The target antigen is unknown.

This TCR came from a human donor with HPV-associated anogenital cancer. The chain combines TRBV30 with TRBJ2-3, with D perhaps TRBD2 (6 bases). The specimen was blood, collected from a patient who underwent chemoradiotherapy. In DNA, the CDR3 is TGTGCCTGGGGCACCCTCTACCAGCGGGCGGCGTATTTT. As protein: CAWGTLYQRAAYF.